This T cell receptor beta chain was recovered during a study of blood T cell repertoires in COVID-19. The CDR3 runs 18 residues. CDR1 is SGHRS, CDR2 YFSETQ, per germline. Trimming cost V 0 bases and J 5 bases, with 23 bases left between them. Authors' processing steps: From reference gene primer amplification, estimates of nucleated cell counts were derived. Clones were read by immunoSEQ multiplex PCR, and TCRdb kept only the in-frame ones, dropping some. Clone size and the V and J calls come from that table; the DNA yielded D and trimming. Here the sample spans approximately 390,000 clones, approximately 87% being singletons.

The chain combines TRBV5-1 with TRBJ1-1, with D perhaps matching TRBD1 (5 bases). The sequence came from a woman aged 55-70 years with COVID-19, enrolled during active disease. The sample taken for sequencing was peripheral blood. The CDR3 sequence: CASSLGYSRGGVGTEAFF. The CDR3 coding sequence is TGCGCCAGCAGCTTGGGCTACTCTAGGGGAGGGGTGGGAACTGAAGCTTTCTTT. The full variable domain, rest sourced from reference TRBV5-1 and TRBJ1-1, is KAGVTQTPRYLIKTRGQQVTLSCSPISGHRSVSWYQQTPGQGLQFLFEYFSETQRNKGNFPGRFSGRQFSNSRSEMNVSTLELGDSALYLCASSLGYSRGGVGTEAFFGQGTRLTVV.